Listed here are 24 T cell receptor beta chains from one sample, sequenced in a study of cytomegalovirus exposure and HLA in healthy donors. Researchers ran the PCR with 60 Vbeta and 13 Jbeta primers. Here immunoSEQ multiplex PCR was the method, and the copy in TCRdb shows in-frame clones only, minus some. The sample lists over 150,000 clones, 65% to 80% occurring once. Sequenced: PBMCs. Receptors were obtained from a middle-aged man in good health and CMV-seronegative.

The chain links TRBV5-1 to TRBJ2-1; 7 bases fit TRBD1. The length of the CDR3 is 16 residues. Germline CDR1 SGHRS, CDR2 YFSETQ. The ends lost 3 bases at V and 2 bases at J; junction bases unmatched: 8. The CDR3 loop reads CASSWLGTATYNEQFF. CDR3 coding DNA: TGCGCCAGCAGCTGGCTCGGGACAGCGACCTACAATGAGCAGTTCTTC.

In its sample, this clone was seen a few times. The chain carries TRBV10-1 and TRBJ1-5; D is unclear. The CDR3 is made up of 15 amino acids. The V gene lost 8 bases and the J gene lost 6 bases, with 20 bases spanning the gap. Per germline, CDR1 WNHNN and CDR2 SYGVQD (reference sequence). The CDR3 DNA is TGCGCCAGCGGACTGATCGGGAGACTTACTCAGCCCCAGCATTTT. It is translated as CASGLIGRLTQPQHF.

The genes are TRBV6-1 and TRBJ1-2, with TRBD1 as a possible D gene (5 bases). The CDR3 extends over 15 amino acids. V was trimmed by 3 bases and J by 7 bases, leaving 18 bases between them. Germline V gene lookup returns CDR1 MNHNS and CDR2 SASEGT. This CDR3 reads CASSDQLDGARGYTF. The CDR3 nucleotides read TGTGCCAGCAGTGATCAACTCGATGGGGCGCGTGGCTACACCTTC.

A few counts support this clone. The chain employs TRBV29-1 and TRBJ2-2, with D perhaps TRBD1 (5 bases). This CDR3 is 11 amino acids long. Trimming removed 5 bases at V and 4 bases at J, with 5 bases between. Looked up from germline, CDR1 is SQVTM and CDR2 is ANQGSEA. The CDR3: CSVQGTGELFF. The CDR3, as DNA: TGCAGCGTTCAGGGCACCGGGGAGCTGTTTTTT.

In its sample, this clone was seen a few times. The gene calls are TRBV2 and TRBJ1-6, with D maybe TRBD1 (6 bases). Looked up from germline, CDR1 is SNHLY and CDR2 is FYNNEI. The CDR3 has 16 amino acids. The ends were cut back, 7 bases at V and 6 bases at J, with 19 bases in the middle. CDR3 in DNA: TGTGCCAGCATGGCCCCGCCGGGACACCTTAATTCACCCCTCCACTTT. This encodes CASMAPPGHLNSPLHF.

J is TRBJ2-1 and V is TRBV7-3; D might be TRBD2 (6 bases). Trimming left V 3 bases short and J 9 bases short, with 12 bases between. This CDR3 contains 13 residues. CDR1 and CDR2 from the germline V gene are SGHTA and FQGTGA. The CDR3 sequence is CASSFLGSSEQFF. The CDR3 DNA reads TGTGCCAGCAGCTTTCTCGGGAGCAGTGAGCAGTTCTTC.

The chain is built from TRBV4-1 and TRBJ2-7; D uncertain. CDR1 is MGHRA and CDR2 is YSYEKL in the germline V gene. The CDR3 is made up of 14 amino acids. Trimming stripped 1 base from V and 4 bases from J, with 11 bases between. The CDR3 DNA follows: TGCGCCAGCAGCCAAGGCGAGGTAGTATACGAGCAGTACTTC. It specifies CASSQGEVVYEQYF.

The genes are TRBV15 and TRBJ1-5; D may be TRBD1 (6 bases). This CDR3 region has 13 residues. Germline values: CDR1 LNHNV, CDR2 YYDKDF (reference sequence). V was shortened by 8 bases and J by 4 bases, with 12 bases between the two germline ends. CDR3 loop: CATGEGGNQPQHF. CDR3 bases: TGTGCCACCGGGGAGGGGGGTAATCAGCCCCAGCATTTT.

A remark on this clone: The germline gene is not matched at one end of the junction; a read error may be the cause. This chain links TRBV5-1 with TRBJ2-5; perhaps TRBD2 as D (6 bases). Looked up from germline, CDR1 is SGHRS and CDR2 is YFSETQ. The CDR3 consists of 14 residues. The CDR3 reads CASREGPVQEAQYF. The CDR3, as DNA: TGCGCCAGCAGGGAGGGGCCCGTACAAGAGGCCCAGTACTTC.

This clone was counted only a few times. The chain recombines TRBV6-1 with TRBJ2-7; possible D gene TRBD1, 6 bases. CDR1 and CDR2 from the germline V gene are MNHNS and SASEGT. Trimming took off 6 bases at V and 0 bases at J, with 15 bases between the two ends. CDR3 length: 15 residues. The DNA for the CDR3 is TGTGCCAGCAGCCCCAAGGGGGACGGCTCCTACGAGCAGTACTTC. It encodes CASSPKGDGSYEQYF.

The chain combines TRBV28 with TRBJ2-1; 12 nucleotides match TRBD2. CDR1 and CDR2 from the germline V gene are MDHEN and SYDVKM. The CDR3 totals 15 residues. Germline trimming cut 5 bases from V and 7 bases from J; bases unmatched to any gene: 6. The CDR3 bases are TGTGCCAGCAGTACCAGGACTAGCGGGGTAAATGAGCAGTTCTTC. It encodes CASSTRTSGVNEQFF.

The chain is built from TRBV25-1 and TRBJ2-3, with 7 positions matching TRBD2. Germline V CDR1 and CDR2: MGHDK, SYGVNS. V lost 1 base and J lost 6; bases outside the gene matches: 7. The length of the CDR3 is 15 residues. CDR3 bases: TGTGCCAGCAGTGAATCCGGACTAGTAAAGGATACGCAGTATTTT. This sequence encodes CASSESGLVKDTQYF.

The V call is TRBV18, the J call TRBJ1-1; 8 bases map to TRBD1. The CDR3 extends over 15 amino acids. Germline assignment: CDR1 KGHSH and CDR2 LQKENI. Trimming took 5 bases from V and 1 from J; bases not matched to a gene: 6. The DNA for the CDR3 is TGTGCCAGCTCAGTCCGGGGACAGGCGAACACTGAAGCTTTCTTT. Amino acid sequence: CASSVRGQANTEAFF. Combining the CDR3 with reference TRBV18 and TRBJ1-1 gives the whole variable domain NAGVMQNPRHLVRRRGQEARLRCSPMKGHSHVYWYRQLPEEGLKFMVYLQKENIIDESGMPKERFSAEFPKEGPSILRIQQVVRGDSAAYFCASSVRGQANTEAFFGQGTRLTVV.

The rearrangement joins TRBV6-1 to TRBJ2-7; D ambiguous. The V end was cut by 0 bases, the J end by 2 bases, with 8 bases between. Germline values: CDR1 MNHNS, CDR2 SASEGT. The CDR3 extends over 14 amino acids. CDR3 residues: CASSEAYRAYEQYF. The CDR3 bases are TGTGCCAGCAGTGAAGCGTACAGAGCCTACGAGCAGTACTTC.

Here the CDR3 reads CASSSTGGSSYNEQFF. CDR3 DNA: TGTGCCAGTAGTAGTACGGGGGGAAGCTCCTACAATGAGCAGTTCTTC. The V call is TRBV19, the J call TRBJ2-1; 7 bases line up with TRBD2. The junction had 6 bases not matched to a gene; V was cut back by 4 bases and J by 0 bases. The V gene's germline CDR1 is LNHDA and CDR2 SQIVND (reference sequence). There are 16 residues in the CDR3.

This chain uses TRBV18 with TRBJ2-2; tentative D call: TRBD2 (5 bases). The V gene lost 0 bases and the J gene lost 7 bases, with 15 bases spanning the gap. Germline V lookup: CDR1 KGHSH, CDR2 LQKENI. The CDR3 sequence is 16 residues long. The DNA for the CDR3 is TGTGCCAGCTCACCACCGGTCTCTAGCTCCGGCGGGGAGCTGTTTTTT. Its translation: CASSPPVSSSGGELFF.

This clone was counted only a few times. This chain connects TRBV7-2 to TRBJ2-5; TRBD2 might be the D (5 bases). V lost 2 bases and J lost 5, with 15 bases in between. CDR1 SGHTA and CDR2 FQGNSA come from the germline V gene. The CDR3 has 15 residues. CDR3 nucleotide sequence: TGTGCCAGCAGCTTATCGCCGGGATACGGGGAGACCCAGTACTTC. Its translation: CASSLSPGYGETQYF.

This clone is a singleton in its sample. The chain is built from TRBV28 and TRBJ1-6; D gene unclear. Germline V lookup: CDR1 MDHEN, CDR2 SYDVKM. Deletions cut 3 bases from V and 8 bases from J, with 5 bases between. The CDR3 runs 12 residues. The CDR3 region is CASSFGHSPLHF. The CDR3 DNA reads TGTGCCAGCAGTTTTGGGCATTCACCCCTCCACTTT.

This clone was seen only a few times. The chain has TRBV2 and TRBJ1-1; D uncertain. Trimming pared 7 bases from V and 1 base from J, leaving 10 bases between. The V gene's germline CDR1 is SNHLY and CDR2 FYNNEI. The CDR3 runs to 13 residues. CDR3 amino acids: CASKSQKNTEAFF. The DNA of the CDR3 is TGTGCCAGCAAATCGCAGAAGAACACTGAAGCTTTCTTT.

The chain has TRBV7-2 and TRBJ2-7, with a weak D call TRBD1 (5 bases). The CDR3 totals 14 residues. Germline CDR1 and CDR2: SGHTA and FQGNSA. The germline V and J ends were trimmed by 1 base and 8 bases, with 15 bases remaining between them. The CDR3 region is CASSLDGVTGKQYF. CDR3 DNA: TGTGCCAGCAGCTTAGATGGTGTTACAGGAAAGCAGTACTTC.

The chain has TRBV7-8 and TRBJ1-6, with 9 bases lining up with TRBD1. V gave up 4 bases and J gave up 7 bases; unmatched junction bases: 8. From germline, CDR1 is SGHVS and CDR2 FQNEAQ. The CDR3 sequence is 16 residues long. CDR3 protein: CASSYQQGARNSPLHF. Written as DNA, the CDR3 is TGTGCCAGCAGCTACCAACAGGGGGCTAGGAATTCACCCCTCCACTTT.

CDR3 sequence (DNA): TGCGCCAGCAGGCGAGGGCCGGATGAAAAACTGTTTTTT. It yields the protein CASRRGPDEKLFF. The chain links TRBV5-1 to TRBJ1-4, with D hard to call. Looked up from germline, CDR1 is SGHRS and CDR2 is YFSETQ. Trimming shortened V by 5 bases and J by 6 bases, and 11 bases separated the two germline ends. This CDR3 has 13 residues.

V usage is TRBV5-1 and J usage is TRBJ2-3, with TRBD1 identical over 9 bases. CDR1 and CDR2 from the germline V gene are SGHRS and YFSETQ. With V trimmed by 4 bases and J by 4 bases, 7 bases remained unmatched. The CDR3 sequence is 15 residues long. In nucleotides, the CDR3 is TGCGCCAGCAGCAGTGGACAGGGGAAGCCAGATACGCAGTATTTT. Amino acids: CASSSGQGKPDTQYF.

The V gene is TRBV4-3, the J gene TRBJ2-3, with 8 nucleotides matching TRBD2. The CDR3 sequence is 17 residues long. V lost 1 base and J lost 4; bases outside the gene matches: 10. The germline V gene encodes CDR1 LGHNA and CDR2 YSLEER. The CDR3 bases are TGCGCCAGCAGCCAAGGGGAGGCGGGGGGAGGAGCAGATACGCAGTATTTT. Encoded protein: CASSQGEAGGGADTQYF.